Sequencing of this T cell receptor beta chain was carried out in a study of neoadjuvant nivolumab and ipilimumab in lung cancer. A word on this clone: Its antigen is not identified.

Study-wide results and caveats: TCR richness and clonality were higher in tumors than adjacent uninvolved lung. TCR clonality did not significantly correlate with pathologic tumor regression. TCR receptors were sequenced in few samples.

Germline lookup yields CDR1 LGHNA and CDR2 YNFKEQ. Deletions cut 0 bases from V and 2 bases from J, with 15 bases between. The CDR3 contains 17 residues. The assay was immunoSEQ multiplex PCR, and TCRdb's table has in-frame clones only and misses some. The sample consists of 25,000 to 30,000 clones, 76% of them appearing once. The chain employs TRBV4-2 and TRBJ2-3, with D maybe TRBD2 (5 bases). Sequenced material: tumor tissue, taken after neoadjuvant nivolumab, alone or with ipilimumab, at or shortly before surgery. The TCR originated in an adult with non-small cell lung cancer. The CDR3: CASSQDLRERFTDTQYF. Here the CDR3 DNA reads TGTGCCAGCAGCCAAGACCTACGGGAACGATTCACAGATACGCAGTATTTT.